This T cell receptor beta chain originates from a study of regulatory T cells in long-lasting Graves disease. As to time point: newly diagnosed GD, antithyroid drugs for less than 3 months. After RNA was extracted from PBMCs, the TCR library was made from it. This clonotype was observed many times. CDR3 regions were amplified by Arm-PCR using iRepertoire HTBI primers to build TCR beta libraries. TCRdb called the multiplex PCR reads again in MiXCR, with one record for every CDR3 protein. The data show 500,000 or so distinct CDR3 sequences, approximately 15% seen once. The sample was also linked to a second study, of T cells in Graves' hyperthyroidism and ophthalmopathy. In that study: Researchers report that a 13 V-J model separated ophthalmopathy from stable hyperthyroidism. Before onset, by a median of about seven months, the model predicted ophthalmopathy.

The material sequenced was peripheral blood mononuclear cells (PBMCs), taken at new diagnosis, from a patient treated with antithyroid drugs. The source of this sequence is a woman in her fifties or sixties with Graves disease.

The CDR3 bases are TGTGCCAGCACCTCACAGGGCGTCTCTGAAAAACTGTTTTTT. Translating it yields CASTSQGVSEKLFF. This rearrangement joins TRBV12-3 or TRBV12-4 to TRBJ1-4, with D perhaps matching TRBD1 (6 bases). The CDR3 length is 14 residues. With 7 bases removed from V and 7 bases from J, the gap between germline ends came to 16 bases.